The clone carrying this TCR beta chain was seen repeatedly, ten times or more. Libraries of bulk TCR were made by previously described methods (with listed TCR primers). MiXCR was run by TCRdb on the PCR reads, yielding one entry per CDR3 protein. The sample records roughly 320,000 distinct CDR3 sequences, 20% to 25% being singletons. This CDR3 region has 15 residues. Germline V CDR1 and CDR2: MNHEY, SVGAGI. Trimming removed 0 bases at V and 8 bases at J, with 14 bases between. This sample is drawn from a study of molecular identifiers for immune sequencing clone quantification. With 10%, 30% or 50% of RNA, about 20,000 to 1,100,000 naive CD8 T cells were sequenced.

The receptor was derived from a human donor in good health. Some libraries in this study had Jurkat cell RNA spiked in. The chain joins TRBV6-5 to TRBJ2-4; tentative D call: TRBD2 (6 bases). Sequencing used naive CD8+ T cells from blood, with Jurkat cell RNA spiked in. Subset noted: FACS-sorted CD8+CD4-CCR7+CD45RA+ naive T cells. The chain's CDR3 is CASSYSGGTGDIQYF. The CDR3 coding sequence is TGTGCCAGCAGTTACTCCGGCGGGACCGGTGACATTCAGTACTTC.